This passage covers 16 T cell receptor beta chains from one sample sequenced in a study of OX40 agonist ivuxolimab in advanced cancers. Some clones are missing from TCRdb's copy, which holds only in-frame ones; the method was immunoSEQ multiplex PCR. Altogether about 79,000 clones are present, 90% being singletons, with the ten largest covering 0.33%. The starting material was CD4+ or CD8+ T cells sorted from blood, obtained in a trial of the OX40 agonist ivuxolimab. All receptors come from an adult with an advanced solid tumor such as melanoma, head and neck, liver or kidney cancer.

The J gene is TRBJ2-7, the V gene TRBV30; 8 positions agree with TRBD1. Germline V gives CDR1 GTSNPN, CDR2 SVGIG (reference sequence). Trimming cost V 4 bases and J 2 bases; bases outside gene matches: 7. CDR3 length: 14 amino acids. The chain's CDR3 is CAWKGTTGAYEQYF. CDR3 in DNA: TGTGCCTGGAAGGGGACGACAGGGGCCTACGAGCAGTACTTC. The full variable domain, completed using reference TRBV30 and TRBJ2-7, is SQTIHQWPATLVQPVGSPLSLECTVEGTSNPNLYWYRQAAGRGLQLLFYSVGIGQISSEVPQNLSASRPQDRQFILSSKKLLLSDSGFYLCAWKGTTGAYEQYFGPGTRLTVT.

The genes are TRBV6-6 and TRBJ1-1; D might be TRBD1 (6 bases). This CDR3 is built from 13 residues. V shed 5 bases and J shed 4 bases, with 11 bases lying between them. The germline V gene has CDR1 MNHNY and CDR2 SVGAGI (reference sequence). The DNA of the CDR3 is TGTGCCAGCAGTCAAACAGGGACCACTGAAGCTTTCTTT. It encodes CASSQTGTTEAFF.

The chain recombines TRBV23-1 with TRBJ1-2; 7 nucleotides match TRBD1. TRBV23-1 is filed as an ORF, its function uncertain. J lost 0 bases, V lost 0 bases, and 10 bases had no gene match. The CDR3 is made up of 18 amino acids. DNA for the CDR3: TGCGCCAGCAGTCAATCAGGAGGGACAGCGGCAGCTAACTATGGCTACACCTTC. Residues: CASSQSGGTAAANYGYTF.

The rearrangement uses TRBV15 and TRBJ2-5, with 8 positions matching TRBD2. With V trimmed by 3 bases and J by 1 base, 19 bases remained unmatched. This CDR3 spans 20 amino acids. Germline CDR1 LNHNV, CDR2 YYDKDF (reference sequence). The CDR3 reads CATSRDGEGNRGGFQETQYF. CDR3 sequence (DNA): TGTGCCACCAGCAGGGACGGAGAGGGTAATCGGGGGGGATTCCAAGAGACCCAGTACTTC.

The CDR3 DNA reads as TGCGCCAGCAGCTTGGTGCTAGCGGGGGGGAGCACAGATACGCAGTATTTT. Amino acids: CASSLVLAGGSTDTQYF. The chain links TRBV5-1 to TRBJ2-3, with 12 bases identical to TRBD2. The CDR3 is made up of 17 amino acids. Per the germline V gene, CDR1 is SGHRS and CDR2 is YFSETQ. With 0 bases clipped from V and 0 bases from J, the junction kept 2 bases outside the gene matches. The whole variable domain, remainder taken from reference TRBV5-1 and TRBJ2-3, is KAGVTQTPRYLIKTRGQQVTLSCSPISGHRSVSWYQQTPGQGLQFLFEYFSETQRNKGNFPGRFSGRQFSNSRSEMNVSTLELGDSALYLCASSLVLAGGSTDTQYFGPGTRLTVL.

CDR3 bases: TGTGCCAGTAGTATAGGCAGACAGAACACTGAAGCTTTCTTT. This translates into CASSIGRQNTEAFF. The chain links TRBV19 to TRBJ1-1; D unresolved. V was pared by 1 base and J by 1 base, with 7 bases between. The length of the CDR3 is 14 residues. The germline V gene encodes CDR1 LNHDA and CDR2 SQIVND (reference sequence).

CDR3 sequence reads: CASSSRQGGETQYF. The CDR3 DNA reads TGTGCCAGCAGCTCACGACAGGGGGGGGAGACCCAGTACTTC. The chain uses TRBV7-2 and TRBJ2-5; 9 bases line up with TRBD1. J lost 5 bases, V lost 4 bases, and 5 bases had no gene match. Germline V gene sequence: CDR1 SGHTA, CDR2 FQGNSA. The CDR3 is 14 residues long.

The rearrangement uses TRBV28 and TRBJ2-3; tentatively, D is TRBD1 or TRBD2 (5 bases each). Germline V gene data show CDR1 as MDHEN and CDR2 as SYDVKM. This CDR3 has 14 amino acids. The ends were cut back, 5 bases at V and 5 bases at J, with 14 bases in the middle. CDR3 in DNA: TGTGCCAGCAGTCCTCGGGACCTCAGAGATACGCAGTATTTT. Translation: CASSPRDLRDTQYF.

The chain has TRBV5-1 and TRBJ2-5; D ambiguous. V lost 0 bases and J lost 3, with 0 bases in between. The CDR3 runs to 11 residues. The germline gives CDR1 SGHRS, CDR2 YFSETQ. CDR3 amino acids: CASSLEETQYF. The CDR3 DNA reads as TGCGCCAGCAGCTTGGAAGAGACCCAGTACTTC.

V and J are TRBV2 and TRBJ1-3; D remains unclear. The V gene's germline CDR1 is SNHLY and CDR2 FYNNEI. The V gene lost 2 bases and the J gene lost 1 base, with 24 bases spanning the gap. This CDR3 has 20 amino acids. The CDR3 loop is CASSEYGTPGNFGSGNTIYF. CDR3 DNA sequence: TGTGCCAGCAGTGAATATGGAACACCTGGGAACTTTGGATCTGGAAACACCATATATTTT.

In its sample, this clone was seen once. DNA of the CDR3: TGTGCCAGCCGGTTAACCGACAGAAACTCTGGGGCCAACGTCCTGACTTTC. Translating gives CASRLTDRNSGANVLTF. The chain has TRBV9 and TRBJ2-6; TRBD1 might be the D (5 bases). This CDR3 spans 17 amino acids. The germline V and J ends were trimmed by 7 bases and 0 bases, with 17 bases remaining between them. CDR1 SGDLS and CDR2 YYNGEE come from the germline V gene.

The CDR3 region has the DNA TGTGCCATCAGTGACGGACAGGGAGCCTACGAGCAGTACTTC. Amino acid sequence: CAISDGQGAYEQYF. The gene calls are TRBV10-3 and TRBJ2-7; 8 bases are shared with TRBD1. The CDR3 sequence is 14 residues long. V dropped 3 bases and J dropped 2; count of bases not matched to a gene: 3. From germline, CDR1 is ENHRY and CDR2 SYGVKD.

This sequence joins TRBV7-3 and TRBJ2-1, with D possibly being TRBD1 or TRBD2 (6 bases each). Germline V gives CDR1 SGHTA, CDR2 FQGTGA. V was pared by 5 bases and J by 4 bases, with 18 bases between. The CDR3 extends over 16 amino acids. CDR3 loop: CASSQGGQKRYNEQFF. In nucleotides, the CDR3 is TGTGCCAGCAGCCAAGGGGGGCAGAAGAGATACAATGAGCAGTTCTTC.

The chain recombines TRBV7-9 with TRBJ1-5; D is unclear. Trimming removed 3 bases from V and 6 bases from J, with 6 bases in between. The CDR3 has 12 residues. The germline V gene encodes CDR1 SEHNR and CDR2 FQNEAQ (reference sequence). For the CDR3, the DNA is TGTGCCAGCAGCTTTTCCAGTCAGCCCCAGCATTTT. Translating gives CASSFSSQPQHF.

The chain joins TRBV27 to TRBJ1-6; perhaps TRBD1 as D (6 bases). Germline assignment: CDR1 MNHEY and CDR2 SMNVEV (reference sequence). The CDR3 spans 15 residues. Trimming cost V 5 bases and J 8 bases, with 16 bases left between them. The CDR3 here is CASSLKQGRDSPLHF. CDR3 bases: TGTGCCAGCAGTCTAAAACAGGGTCGGGATTCACCCCTCCACTTT.

V usage is TRBV2 and J usage is TRBJ1-4; D is undetermined. CDR1 SNHLY and CDR2 FYNNEI come from the germline V gene. V was pared by 0 bases and J by 6 bases, with 11 bases between. The CDR3 spans 15 residues. The CDR3: CASSEAFGGDEKLFF. CDR3 nucleotide sequence: TGTGCCAGCAGTGAAGCTTTCGGCGGGGATGAAAAACTGTTTTTT.